The 7 T cell receptor beta chains below were found in one sample sequenced in a study of blood T cell repertoires in COVID-19. Data came from immunoSEQ multiplex PCR; TCRdb stores just in-frame clones and leaves some out. The sample has 95,000 to 150,000 clones, 75% to 85% seen once; the top ten hold roughly an eighth. Source material: peripheral blood. Source of these receptors: a human donor in a cohort sampled during active COVID-19.

The chain combines TRBV2 with TRBJ2-7; TRBD2 matches 11 bases. In germline, CDR1 is SNHLY, CDR2 FYNNEI. V lost 4 bases to trimming and J lost 2 bases; unmatched junction nucleotides: 1. This CDR3 is 14 amino acids long. CDR3: CASSGLAGPYEQYF. The CDR3 DNA reads TGTGCCAGCAGTGGACTAGCGGGACCCTACGAGCAGTACTTC.

J is TRBJ2-5 and V is TRBV6-5; 12 bases align to TRBD1. This CDR3 has 15 residues. Germline CDR1 MNHEY, CDR2 SVGAGI. The V gene end was trimmed by 7 bases and the J gene end by 5 bases; junction bases not matched to a gene: 8. The CDR3 is CASKEGTGGRETQYF. The CDR3 coding sequence is TGTGCCAGCAAAGAGGGGACAGGGGGCAGGGAGACCCAGTACTTC.

V and J are TRBV6-5 and TRBJ1-2, with 7 bases that match TRBD1. This CDR3 has 14 residues. V was pared by 8 bases and J by 1 base, with 7 bases of the junction left unmatched. The germline V gene has CDR1 MNHEY and CDR2 SVGAGI. The CDR3 nucleotides are TGTGCCAGCCAAAAAGGGGGCTTTAACTATGGCTACACCTTC. Translated, it gives CASQKGGFNYGYTF.

The V gene is TRBV2, the J gene TRBJ1-2; TRBD1 matches at 9 bases. The J segment lost 6 bases and the V segment lost 6 bases, leaving 5 bases of the junction unmatched. Germline lookup yields CDR1 SNHLY and CDR2 FYNNEI. This CDR3 region has 13 residues. CDR3 loop: CASSGQGLDGYTF. CDR3 sequence (DNA): TGTGCCAGCAGCGGACAGGGGTTGGATGGCTACACCTTC.

V is TRBV4-1 and J is TRBJ1-5, with D perhaps TRBD1 (5 bases). Germline-derived CDR1 and CDR2 are MGHRA and YSYEKL. This CDR3 is 17 amino acids long. The V end was cut by 5 bases, the J end by 0 bases, with 17 bases between. The CDR3 sequence is CASSMLPGGFSNQPQHF. The CDR3 DNA reads TGCGCCAGCAGCATGCTTCCGGGGGGGTTTAGCAATCAGCCCCAGCATTTT.

The rearrangement links TRBV19 to TRBJ1-2; 10 bases fit TRBD1. The ends lost 7 bases at V and 5 bases at J; junction bases unmatched: 4. CDR3 length equals 13 residues. The germline gives CDR1 LNHDA, CDR2 SQIVND (reference sequence). As DNA, the CDR3 is TGTGCCAGTACCCGGACAGGGGGGTATGGCTACACCTTC. Its translation is CASTRTGGYGYTF. The full variable domain, completed using reference TRBV19 and TRBJ1-2, is DGGITQSPKYLFRKEGQNVTLSCEQNLNHDAMYWYRQDPGQGLRLIYYSQIVNDFQKGDIAEGYSVSREKKESFPLTVTSAQKNPTAFYLCASTRTGGYGYTFGSGTRLTVV.

The chain is built from TRBV10-3 and TRBJ2-5, with 15 bases aligning to TRBD2. CDR3 length equals 16 residues. Germline V gene sequence: CDR1 ENHRY, CDR2 SYGVKD. J gave up 5 bases and V 2 bases, and 3 bases lay outside the gene matches. The CDR3 is CAISEGLAGGPETQYF. In DNA, the CDR3 is TGTGCCATCAGTGAGGGACTAGCGGGGGGGCCCGAGACCCAGTACTTC.